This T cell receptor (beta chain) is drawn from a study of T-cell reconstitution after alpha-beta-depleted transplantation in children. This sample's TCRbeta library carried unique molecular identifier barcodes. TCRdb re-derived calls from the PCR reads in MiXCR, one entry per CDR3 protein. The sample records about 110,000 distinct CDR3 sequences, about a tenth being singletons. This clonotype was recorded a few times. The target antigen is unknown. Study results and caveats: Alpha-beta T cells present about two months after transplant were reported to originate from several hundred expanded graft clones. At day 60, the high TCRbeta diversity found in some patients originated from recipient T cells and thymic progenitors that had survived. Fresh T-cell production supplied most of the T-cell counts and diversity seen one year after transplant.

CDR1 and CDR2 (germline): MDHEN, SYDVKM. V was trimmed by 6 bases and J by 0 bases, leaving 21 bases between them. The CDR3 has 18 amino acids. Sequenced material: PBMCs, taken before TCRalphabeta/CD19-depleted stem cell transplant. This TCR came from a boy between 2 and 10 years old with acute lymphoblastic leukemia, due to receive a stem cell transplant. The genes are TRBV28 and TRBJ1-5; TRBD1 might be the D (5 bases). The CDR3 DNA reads TGTGCCAGCAGCTCAGTAAAACGACAGCTCCTTAGCAATCAGCCCCAGCATTTT. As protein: CASSSVKRQLLSNQPQHF.